This TCR beta chain was retrieved from a study of T cell responses to AZD1222 COVID-19 vaccine. This table comes from immunoSEQ multiplex PCR, and its TCRdb copy is limited to in-frame clones, with some not included. The table has 90,000 to 140,000 clones, about 91% seen once; the top ten hold about two fifths. As regards this clone: Its cognate antigen is unknown.

General study results and limits: Unmutated variant regions are reportedly targeted by nearly half of spike-specific TCRs. Spike was spanned by vaccine-associated CD4 TCRs, with dominance at 160-218 and 743-854. Clonal diversity was possibly underestimated, and white British individuals and females predominated among donors.

The V end lost 4 bases, the J end lost 4 bases, and 13 bases lay between the germline ends. Germline V lookup: CDR1 GTSNPN, CDR2 SVGIG (reference sequence). The CDR3 is 13 amino acids. V is TRBV30 and J is TRBJ1-1; no definite D call. The starting material was peripheral blood, obtained 28 days after the second AZD1222 dose. The origin of this receptor is an adult who received the AZD1222 COVID-19 vaccine. In DNA form, the CDR3 reads TGTGCCTGGACCTACCTAGCCGGCACTGAAGCTTTCTTT. Protein sequence: CAWTYLAGTEAFF.